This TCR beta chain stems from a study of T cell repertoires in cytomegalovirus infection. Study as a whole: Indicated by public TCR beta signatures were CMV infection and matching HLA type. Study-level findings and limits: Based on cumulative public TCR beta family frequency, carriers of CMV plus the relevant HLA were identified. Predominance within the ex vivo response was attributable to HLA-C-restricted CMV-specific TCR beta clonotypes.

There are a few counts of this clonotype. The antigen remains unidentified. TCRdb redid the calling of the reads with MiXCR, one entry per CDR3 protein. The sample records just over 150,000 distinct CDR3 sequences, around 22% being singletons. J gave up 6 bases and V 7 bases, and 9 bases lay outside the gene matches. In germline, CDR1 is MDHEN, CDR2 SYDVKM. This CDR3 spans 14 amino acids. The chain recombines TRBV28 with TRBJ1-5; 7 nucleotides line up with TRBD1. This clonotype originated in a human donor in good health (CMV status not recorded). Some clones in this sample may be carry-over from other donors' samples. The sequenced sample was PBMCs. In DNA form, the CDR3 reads TGTGCCAGCACCCAGGGGGGCTCGTCTCAGCCCCAGCATTTT. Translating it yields CASTQGGSSQPQHF. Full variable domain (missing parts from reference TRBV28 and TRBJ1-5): DVKVTQSSRYLVKRTGEKVFLECVQDMDHENMFWYRQDPGLGLRLIYFSYDVKMKEKGDIPEGYSVSREKKERFSLILESASTNQTSMYLCASTQGGSSQPQHFGDGTRLSIL.